Listed below are T cell receptor beta chains from one sample, sequenced in a study of T cells in Graves' hyperthyroidism and ophthalmopathy. TCRdb re-called the multiplex PCR reads with MiXCR, one entry per CDR3 protein. Counted here are under 350,000 distinct CDR3 sequences, 18% occurring once; the ten biggest clones make up around 50%. The sequencing input was blood. These receptors all stem from a woman in her forties or fifties with Graves' hyperthyroidism. Each CDR3 is given with its conserved first and last residue. A D gene is named only where the DNA matches it firmly. Not all rows give a size; the values are once, few, many and, for expanded clones, a class.

J gene	clone size	V gene	D gene	CDR3 DNA	CDR3 protein
TRBJ2-1	-	TRBV19	TRBD2	TGTGCCAGTGCAGGACTAGCGGGGTGGAATGAGCAGTTCTTC	CASAGLAGWNEQFF
TRBJ1-1	-	TRBV24-1	-	TGTGCCACTTCGATGGGACCTGAAGCTTTCTTT	CATSMGPEAFF
TRBJ2-1	-	TRBV6-1	-	TGTGCCAGCACCCGAAGTATGGGAAGGCAGTTCTTC	CASTRSMGRQFF
TRBJ2-2	many	TRBV28	TRBD2	TGTGCCAGCAGAAACGGACTAGCGGGAGCCCTGAATACCGGGGAGCTGTTTTTT	CASRNGLAGALNTGELFF
TRBJ2-1	-	TRBV7-6	-	TGTGCCAGCAGCTCGGGTCGCGCACCTCGGGACCCCTCCTCCTACAATGAGCAGTTCTTC	CASSSGRAPRDPSSYNEQFF
TRBJ1-2	few	TRBV29-1	-	TGCAGCGTTGAGGATTCTGACTATGGCTACACCTTC	CSVEDSDYGYTF
TRBJ1-4	many	TRBV3-1	TRBD1	TGTGCCAGCAGCCAGACGTTTAGACAGGGAAAACTGTTTTTT	CASSQTFRQGKLFF
TRBJ2-3	-	TRBV24-1	TRBD1	TGTGCCACCAGTGACCCCGGACAGGGTCTGGGCGCAGATACGCAGTATTTT	CATSDPGQGLGADTQYF
TRBJ2-5	many	TRBV6-9	-	TGTGCCAGCAGATCCCCGACGGACCAGGGCTCAGAGACCCAGTACTTC	CASRSPTDQGSETQYF
TRBJ2-2	-	TRBV12-3/TRBV12-4	-	TGTGCCAGCAGTTTTGTACAAACCTTTACCGGGGAGCTGTTTTTT	CASSFVQTFTGELFF
TRBJ2-3	-	TRBV20-1	TRBD2	TGCAGTGCGCCCCGGGACTACCTTGGGACAGATACGCAGTATTTT	CSAPRDYLGTDTQYF
TRBJ1-2	few	TRBV9	-	TGTGCCAGCAGCGCAAGCCTGGTTCCTAACTATGGCTACACCTTC	CASSASLVPNYGYTF
TRBJ2-7	-	TRBV2	-	TGTGCCAGCAGTGGCGAGTACGAGCAGTACTTC	CASSGEYEQYF
TRBJ2-1	few	TRBV11-3	-	TGTGCCAGCAGCTTAGACCCCCCGGGACACTACAATGAGCAGTTCTTC	CASSLDPPGHYNEQFF
TRBJ2-7	few	TRBV27	TRBD2	TGTGCCAGCAGTTTAAAACTAGCGGGATACTCCTACGAGCAGTACTTC	CASSLKLAGYSYEQYF
TRBJ2-3	many	TRBV6-1	-	TGTGCCAGTAGCCTCGCGGGGGCCATCACAGATACGCAGTATTTT	CASSLAGAITDTQYF
TRBJ1-1	-	TRBV9	-	TGTGCCAGCAGCGTGGGAGAGCGGAACACTGAAGCTTTCTTT	CASSVGERNTEAFF
TRBJ2-7	many	TRBV2	TRBD1	TGTGCCAGCCGACCCTCCGGGGGACAGGGAGCTTACGAGCAGTACTTC	CASRPSGGQGAYEQYF
TRBJ2-3	few	TRBV24-1	-	TGTGCCACCAGTGATTTTGGGCTAGCAAGGGGCCCCGGGACGCAGTATTTT	CATSDFGLARGPGTQYF
TRBJ2-1	few	TRBV12-5	TRBD2	TGTGCTAGTGGTTTGGAAACGACTAGCGGGGGGGCCGGCAATGAGCAGTTCTTC	CASGLETTSGGAGNEQFF
TRBJ2-7	many	TRBV30	-	TGTGCCTGGAGTGCGGTGACCTACGAGCAGTACTTC	CAWSAVTYEQYF
TRBJ2-7	few	TRBV10-2	TRBD1	TGCGCCAGCAGTGAACCGGGACAGCCGTACTTC	CASSEPGQPYF